These 12 T cell receptor beta chains were all obtained from the same sample, sequenced in a study of blood T cell repertoires in COVID-19. Sequencing was performed with immunoSEQ multiplex PCR; in TCRdb, only in-frame clones are kept and a portion is missing. The sample carries 210,000 or so clones, roughly 80% recorded once. The specimen sequenced was peripheral blood. All receptors come from a woman of 80 years or more with acute or convalescent COVID-19.

The chain couples TRBV21-1 to TRBJ2-7; TRBD2 is the table's D call, not checked against the DNA. TRBV21-1 is marked as a pseudogene. The CDR3 totals 15 residues. The CDR3 DNA sequence: TGTGCCAGCAGCACCCTACAACCTAGCGACTACGAGCAGTACTTC. Its translation is CASSTLQPSDYEQYF.

Only a few counts were recorded for this clone. The J gene is TRBJ1-2, the V gene TRBV14; 7 nucleotides align to TRBD1. The CDR3 extends over 16 amino acids. Germline V gene sequence: CDR1 SGHDN, CDR2 FVKESK. With V trimmed by 3 bases and J by 2 bases, 9 bases remained unmatched. As DNA, the CDR3 is TGTGCCAGCAGCCAGAGATCACAGGGGTACAACTATGGCTACACCTTC. It codes for CASSQRSQGYNYGYTF.

In this sample, this clone turned up once. The chain uses TRBV4-1 and TRBJ2-1, with 8 positions matching TRBD2. The length of the CDR3 is 16 residues. The germline V gene encodes CDR1 MGHRA and CDR2 YSYEKL. The V segment lost 0 bases and the J segment 3 bases; nucleotides outside the gene matches: 4. The CDR3 sequence: CASSQDAGGDYNEQFF. Written as DNA, the CDR3 is TGCGCCAGCAGCCAAGATGCGGGAGGTGACTACAATGAGCAGTTCTTC.

The table lists this clone with a few counts. The chain has TRBV7-2 and TRBJ1-6; possible D gene TRBD1, 6 bases. This CDR3 has 19 amino acids. The V end was cut by 1 base, the J end by 3 bases, with 19 bases between. Germline V gene sequence: CDR1 SGHTA, CDR2 FQGNSA. The CDR3 nucleotides are TGTGCCAGCAGCTTAGTAGGGTTGGGGGCCCCCCTCTATAATTCACCCCTCCACTTT. Protein: CASSLVGLGAPLYNSPLHF.

The rearrangement uses TRBV28 and TRBJ1-2; the match to TRBD1 covers 7 bases. This CDR3 spans 14 amino acids. V lost 1 base and J lost 8; bases outside the gene matches: 7. Germline CDR1 reads MDHEN; CDR2 reads SYDVKM. The CDR3 sequence is CASSLLRTGEGYTF. CDR3 in DNA: TGTGCCAGCAGTTTATTGAGGACAGGAGAAGGCTACACCTTC.

The chain has TRBV6-6 and TRBJ2-5; D not certain. V was clipped by 0 bases and J by 7 bases, with 15 bases between them. The CDR3 runs to 15 residues. Germline values: CDR1 MNHNY, CDR2 SVGAGI (reference sequence). CDR3 in amino acids: CASSYSAAYPLTQYF. CDR3 in DNA: TGTGCCAGCAGTTACTCGGCGGCCTACCCGTTGACCCAGTACTTC.

V usage is TRBV15 and J usage is TRBJ2-7, with TRBD2 as a possible D gene (5 bases). The CDR3 covers 15 residues. Between the trimmed V and J ends, which lost 5 bases and 0 bases, there was a span of 14 bases. The V gene's germline CDR1 is LNHNV and CDR2 YYDKDF (reference sequence). CDR3 region: CATSLAPGSSYEQYF. The CDR3 DNA reads TGTGCCACCAGCCTGGCCCCGGGGTCCTCCTACGAGCAGTACTTC.

This clone appeared once. The J gene is TRBJ1-6, the V gene TRBV9, with D possibly TRBD1 on 5 matching bases. The CDR3 is 14 amino acids. Germline V lookup: CDR1 SGDLS, CDR2 YYNGEE. V was pared by 4 bases and J by 7 bases, with 12 bases between. CDR3 in amino acids: CASSPDGGNSPLHF. CDR3 sequence (DNA): TGTGCCAGCAGCCCTGACGGGGGAAATTCACCCCTCCACTTT.

The chain couples TRBV6-1 to TRBJ1-2; D uncertain. Trimming took off 2 bases at V and 1 base at J, with 5 bases between the two ends. The CDR3 sequence is 13 residues long. Germline V lookup: CDR1 MNHNS, CDR2 SASEGT. CDR3 nucleotides: TGTGCCAGCAGTGAAACGGGTAACTATGGCTACACCTTC. Protein sequence: CASSETGNYGYTF.

The CDR3 region has the DNA TGTGCCAGCAGCTCTCGGACTAGCGGGGCCTTCTACAATGAGCAGTTCTTC. It codes for CASSSRTSGAFYNEQFF. The gene calls are TRBV7-9 and TRBJ2-1; 12 bases align to TRBD2. The CDR3 runs 17 residues. With V trimmed by 4 bases and J by 3 bases, 7 bases remained unmatched. CDR1 and CDR2 (germline): SEHNR, FQNEAQ (reference sequence).

This chain links TRBV18 with TRBJ2-1, with TRBD2 matching over 7 bases. The CDR3 sequence is 15 residues long. Trimming took 7 bases from V and 4 from J; bases not matched to a gene: 10. The germline V gene encodes CDR1 KGHSH and CDR2 LQKENI. In DNA, the CDR3 is TGTGCCAGCTTCACCAGCGGACTAGTTTACAATGAGCAGTTCTTC. It codes for CASFTSGLVYNEQFF.

This clone has only one observation. This chain links TRBV23-1 with TRBJ2-7, with D maybe TRBD1 (6 bases). TRBV23-1 is recorded as an ORF, its role being uncertain. Between the trimmed V and J ends, which lost 0 bases and 5 bases, there was a span of 17 bases. The CDR3 runs 16 residues. The CDR3 nucleotides are TGCGCCAGCAGTCAATCGGATGTGAAACAGGGTGACGAGCAGTACTTC. Its translation is CASSQSDVKQGDEQYF.